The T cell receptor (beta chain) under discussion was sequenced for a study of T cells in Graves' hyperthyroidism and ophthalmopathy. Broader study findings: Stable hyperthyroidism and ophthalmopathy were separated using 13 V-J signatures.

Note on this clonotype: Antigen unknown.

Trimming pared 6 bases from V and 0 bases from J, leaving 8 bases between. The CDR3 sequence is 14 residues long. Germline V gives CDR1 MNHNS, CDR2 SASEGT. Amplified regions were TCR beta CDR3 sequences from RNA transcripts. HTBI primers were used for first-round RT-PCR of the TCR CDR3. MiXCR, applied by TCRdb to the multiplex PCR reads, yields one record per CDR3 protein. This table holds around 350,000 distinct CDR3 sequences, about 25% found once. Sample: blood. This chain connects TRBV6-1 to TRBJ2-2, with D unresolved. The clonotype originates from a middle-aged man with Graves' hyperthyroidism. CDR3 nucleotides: TGTGCCAGCAGGACTTTTTCGAACACCGGGGAGCTGTTTTTT. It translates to CASRTFSNTGELFF.